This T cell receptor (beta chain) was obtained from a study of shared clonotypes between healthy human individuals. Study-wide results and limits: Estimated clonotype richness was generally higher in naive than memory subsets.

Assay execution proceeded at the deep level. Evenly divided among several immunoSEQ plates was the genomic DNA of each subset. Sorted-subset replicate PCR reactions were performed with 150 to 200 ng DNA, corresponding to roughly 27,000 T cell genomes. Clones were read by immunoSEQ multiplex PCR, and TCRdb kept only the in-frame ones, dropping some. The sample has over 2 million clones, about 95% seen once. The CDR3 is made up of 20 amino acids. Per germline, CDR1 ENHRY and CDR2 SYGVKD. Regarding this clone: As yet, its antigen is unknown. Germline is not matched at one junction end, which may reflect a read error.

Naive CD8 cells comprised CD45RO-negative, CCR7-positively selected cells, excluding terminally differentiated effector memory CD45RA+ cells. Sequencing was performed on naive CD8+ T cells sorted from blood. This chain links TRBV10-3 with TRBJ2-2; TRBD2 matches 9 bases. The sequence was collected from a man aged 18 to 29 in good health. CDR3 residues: CAISGVAGVIGDENPGELFF. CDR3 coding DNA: TGTGCCATCAGTGGGGTAGCGGGAGTTATCGGGGATGAGAACCCCGGGGAGCTGTTTTTT.